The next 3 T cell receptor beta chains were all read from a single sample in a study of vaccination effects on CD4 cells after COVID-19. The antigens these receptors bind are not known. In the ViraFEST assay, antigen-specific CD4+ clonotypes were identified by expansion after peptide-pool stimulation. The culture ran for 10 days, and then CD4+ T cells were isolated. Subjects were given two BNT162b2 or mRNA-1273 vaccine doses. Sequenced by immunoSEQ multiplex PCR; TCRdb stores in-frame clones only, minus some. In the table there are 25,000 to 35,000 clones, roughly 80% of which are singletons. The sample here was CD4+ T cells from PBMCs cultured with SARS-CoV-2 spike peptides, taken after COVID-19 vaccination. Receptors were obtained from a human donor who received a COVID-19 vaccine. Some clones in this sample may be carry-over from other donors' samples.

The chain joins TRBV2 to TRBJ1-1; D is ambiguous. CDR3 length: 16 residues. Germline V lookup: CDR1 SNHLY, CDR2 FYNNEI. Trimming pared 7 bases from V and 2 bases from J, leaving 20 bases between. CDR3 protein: CASNLPGGRRNTEAFF. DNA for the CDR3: TGTGCCAGCAATTTGCCCGGTGGTCGGAGAAACACTGAAGCTTTCTTT.

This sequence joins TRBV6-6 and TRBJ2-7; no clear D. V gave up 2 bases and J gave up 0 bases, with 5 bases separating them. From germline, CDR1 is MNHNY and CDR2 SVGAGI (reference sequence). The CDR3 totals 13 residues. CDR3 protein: CASSYGVSYEQYV. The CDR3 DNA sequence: TGTGCCAGCAGTTACGGGGTCTCCTACGAGCAGTACGTC.

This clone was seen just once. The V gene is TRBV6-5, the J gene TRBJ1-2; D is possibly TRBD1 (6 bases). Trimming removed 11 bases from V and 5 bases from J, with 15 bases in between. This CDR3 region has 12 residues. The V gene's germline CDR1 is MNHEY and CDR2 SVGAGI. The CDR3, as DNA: TGTGCCTCCGCGGGGGGCGAGTATGGCTACACCTTC. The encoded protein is CASAGGEYGYTF.